A selection of T cell receptor beta chains follows, all from one sample in a study of T cells after yellow fever vaccination. TCRdb recomputed calls from the 5' RACE reads with MiXCR, one row per CDR3 protein. The profile shows some 300,000 distinct CDR3 sequences, under 9% of them singletons. Sequencing was performed on CD4+ T cells sorted from PBMCs, taken 5 days after the yellow fever booster vaccination. Receptor source: a man in his late teens or twenties who received the YFV17D yellow fever vaccine. The CDR3 runs from the conserved cysteine through the conserved F or W. The D gene is left open where the match is weak. Clone size is not always given. Where it is, it says once, few, many or a class for expanded clones.

size	V	D	J	CDR3	DNA
.	TRBV20-1	.	TRBJ1-1	CSARDPRRGENTEAFF	TGCAGTGCTAGAGATCCGCGTAGAGGCGAGAACACTGAAGCTTTCTTT
.	TRBV11-3	.	TRBJ1-1	CASSIQGQNTEAFF	TGTGCCAGCAGCATCCAGGGCCAGAACACTGAAGCTTTCTTT
few	TRBV20-1	TRBD1	TRBJ1-4	CSATATGTGDEKLFF	TGCAGTGCTACTGCTACCGGGACAGGGGATGAAAAACTGTTTTTT
.	TRBV5-6	.	TRBJ2-2	CASSLVGGWTGELFF	TGTGCCAGCAGCTTAGTGGGGGGCTGGACCGGGGAGCTGTTTTTT
few	TRBV5-4	.	TRBJ1-1	CASSTDGNTEAFF	TGTGCCAGCAGCACAGACGGGAACACTGAAGCTTTCTTT
.	TRBV3-1	.	TRBJ1-1	CASSQGTRNTEAFF	TGTGCCAGCAGCCAAGGGACACGGAACACTGAAGCTTTCTTT
once	TRBV12-3/TRBV12-4	.	TRBJ2-2	CASSLAPDRYTGELFF	TGTGCCAGCAGTTTAGCGCCCGACCGATACACCGGGGAGCTGTTTTTT
few	TRBV6-5	.	TRBJ2-3	CASSYKRTSTDTQYF	TGTGCCAGCAGTTACAAGCGGACTAGCACAGATACGCAGTATTTT
.	TRBV7-9	TRBD1	TRBJ2-1	CASSERTGRNEQFF	TGTGCCAGCAGCGAGAGGACAGGGCGCAATGAGCAGTTCTTC
few	TRBV7-6	.	TRBJ2-7	CASSLLSPNEQYF	TGTGCCAGCAGCTTACTTTCACCGAACGAGCAGTACTTC
.	TRBV27	.	TRBJ1-2	CASSLSWGGYGYTF	TGTGCCAGCAGTTTAAGCTGGGGAGGCTATGGCTACACCTTC
many	TRBV3-1	.	TRBJ1-2	CASSYPGTDNYGYTF	TGTGCCAGCAGTTACCCCGGGACTGATAACTATGGCTACACCTTC
few	TRBV7-3	TRBD2	TRBJ2-4	CASSLVGGGVKNIQYF	TGTGCCAGCAGCTTAGTCGGCGGGGGTGTCAAAAACATTCAGTACTTC
.	TRBV7-2	.	TRBJ2-7	CASSLGAITYEQYF	TGTGCCAGCAGCTTAGGGGCCATCACCTACGAGCAGTACTTC
.	TRBV12-3/TRBV12-4	TRBD2	TRBJ2-3	CASSPRLAGVRASTDTQYF	TGTGCCAGCAGTCCTAGACTAGCGGGGGTGCGAGCTAGCACAGATACGCAGTATTTT
many	TRBV18	.	TRBJ2-5	CASSPPGQETQYF	TGTGCCAGCTCACCACCAGGACAAGAGACCCAGTACTTC
medium-sized	TRBV6-4	.	TRBJ2-7	CASSDIGDSHEQYF	TGTGCCAGCAGTGACATCGGAGACAGTCACGAGCAGTACTTC
.	TRBV25-1	.	TRBJ2-3	CASSQRTVGEGADTQYF	TGTGCCAGCAGTCAGAGGACCGTAGGGGAAGGAGCAGATACGCAGTATTTT
.	TRBV6-5	.	TRBJ1-6	CASSYRPGPLHF	TGTGCCAGCAGTTACCGCCCAGGACCCCTCCACTTT
many	TRBV29-1	TRBD1	TRBJ2-7	CSVGGQSSSYEQYF	TGCAGCGTTGGGGGACAGTCCAGCTCCTACGAGCAGTACTTC
few	TRBV5-1	.	TRBJ2-3	CASSLAGLSTDLSDTQYF	TGCGCCAGCAGCTTGGCCGGATTGTCGACGGATCTTAGCGATACGCAGTATTTT
few	TRBV20-1	.	TRBJ2-7	CSAGGFAYEQYF	TGCAGTGCCGGGGGATTTGCCTACGAGCAGTACTTC
.	TRBV6-5	TRBD2	TRBJ2-5	CASRNWTSGIQETQYF	TGTGCCAGCAGAAACTGGACTAGCGGCATCCAAGAGACCCAGTACTTC
few	TRBV18	.	TRBJ1-5	CASSPKGERGPQHF	TGTGCCAGCTCACCTAAGGGGGAGCGGGGGCCCCAGCATTTT
few	TRBV12-3/TRBV12-4	.	TRBJ2-2	CASRGQEHPAGELFF	TGTGCCAGCAGGGGGCAAGAGCACCCCGCCGGGGAGCTGTTTTTT
few	TRBV5-1	TRBD1	TRBJ2-2	CASSLRTGGASGELFF	TGCGCCAGCAGCCTACGGACAGGGGGGGCGTCCGGGGAGCTGTTTTTT
.	TRBV6-5	.	TRBJ1-1	CASRAGDRNTEAFF	TGTGCCAGCAGGGCAGGAGACCGGAACACTGAAGCTTTCTTT
.	TRBV7-2	.	TRBJ2-5	CASSPRLGFGETQYF	TGTGCCAGCAGCCCGCGGTTGGGGTTCGGAGAGACCCAGTACTTC
.	TRBV30	.	TRBJ2-3	CAWSVLLDTQYF	TGTGCCTGGAGTGTACTGTTGGATACGCAGTATTTT
.	TRBV7-2	.	TRBJ1-4	CASSLNSPTVQNEKLFF	TGTGCCAGCAGCTTAAATTCCCCGACAGTACAGAATGAAAAACTGTTTTTT
many	TRBV4-2	.	TRBJ1-6	CASSERGGSYNSPLHF	TGTGCCAGCAGTGAGCGGGGTGGCTCCTATAATTCACCCCTCCACTTT
many	TRBV5-5	.	TRBJ2-5	CASSWWETQYF	TGTGCCAGCAGCTGGTGGGAGACCCAGTACTTC
.	TRBV14	.	TRBJ1-4	CASSLLTPGEKLFF	TGTGCCAGCAGCCTCCTTACGCCGGGCGAAAAACTGTTTTTT
many	TRBV24-1	TRBD2	TRBJ2-1	CATSDPFLAGAYNEQFF	TGTGCCACCAGTGATCCCTTTCTAGCGGGGGCCTACAATGAGCAGTTCTTC
few	TRBV7-3	.	TRBJ2-6	CASSLTAGATGANVLTF	TGTGCCAGCAGCTTAACGGCCGGGGCAACTGGGGCCAACGTCCTGACTTTC
few	TRBV7-3	.	TRBJ2-7	CASSLNLGYEQYF	TGTGCCAGCAGCTTAAATCTCGGGTACGAGCAGTACTTC
few	TRBV12-3/TRBV12-4	TRBD1	TRBJ2-2	CASSLGDRGSTGELFF	TGTGCCAGCAGTTTAGGTGACAGGGGAAGTACCGGGGAGCTGTTTTTT
.	TRBV20-1	TRBD1	TRBJ1-4	CSAARDSSNEKLFF	TGCAGTGCCGCCCGGGACAGCTCTAATGAAAAACTGTTTTTT
few	TRBV6-6	.	TRBJ1-5	CASSYDLISQHF	TGTGCCAGCAGTTACGACTTAATATCCCAGCATTTT
.	TRBV2	.	TRBJ2-5	CASNQGLAWQETQYF	TGTGCCAGCAATCAGGGCCTAGCATGGCAGGAGACCCAGTACTTC
few	TRBV20-1	TRBD1	TRBJ2-3	CSAQRTGTADTQYF	TGCAGTGCTCAGAGGACAGGGACGGCAGATACGCAGTATTTT
.	TRBV24-1	.	TRBJ2-1	CATSDTGHPDNEQFF	TGTGCCACCAGTGATACAGGGCACCCTGACAATGAGCAGTTCTTC
few	TRBV7-9	.	TRBJ1-1	CASSPGVSTAFF	TGTGCCAGCAGCCCAGGGGTTTCCACAGCTTTCTTT
few	TRBV4-3	.	TRBJ1-4	CASSQEPTWTNEKLFF	TGCGCCAGCAGCCAAGAGCCCACATGGACTAATGAAAAACTGTTTTTT
few	TRBV6-6	.	TRBJ2-7	CASSPIPPYEQYF	TGTGCCAGCAGTCCCATCCCTCCCTACGAGCAGTACTTC
many	TRBV20-1	.	TRBJ1-5	CSARSAVSVGGQPQHF	TGCAGTGCTAGATCGGCGGTTTCCGTGGGCGGTCAGCCCCAGCATTTT
many	TRBV5-1	TRBD1	TRBJ2-3	CASSRDRAADTQYF	TGCGCCAGCAGCCGGGACAGGGCAGCAGATACGCAGTATTTT
many	TRBV4-3	.	TRBJ1-5	CASSQGTPERGQPQHF	TGCGCCAGCAGCCAAGGTACTCCTGAGAGGGGTCAGCCCCAGCATTTT
.	TRBV18	.	TRBJ1-1	CASSRYTRENTEAFF	TGTGCCAGCTCACGATACACAAGGGAGAACACTGAAGCTTTCTTT
.	TRBV6-5	.	TRBJ1-2	CASSPDHRALGYTF	TGTGCCAGCAGTCCAGATCACAGGGCCCTAGGCTACACCTTC
.	TRBV29-1	TRBD1	TRBJ1-2	CSVGGGQGYGYTF	TGCAGCGTGGGAGGGGGACAGGGATACGGCTACACCTTC
.	TRBV28	.	TRBJ1-4	CASSSPLGQEKLFF	TGTGCCAGCAGTTCGCCTCTCGGACAGGAAAAACTGTTTTTT
.	TRBV4-3	TRBD1	TRBJ1-1	CASSHGQEIMNTEAFF	TGCGCCAGCAGCCACGGACAGGAGATAATGAACACTGAAGCTTTCTTT
.	TRBV29-1	.	TRBJ2-3	CSVEEWERTDTQYF	TGCAGCGTTGAAGAGTGGGAGCGAACAGATACGCAGTATTTT
few	TRBV7-2	TRBD2	TRBJ2-1	CASSLDSGGFGEQFF	TGTGCCAGCAGCTTAGACAGCGGGGGGTTTGGTGAGCAGTTCTTC
few	TRBV29-1	.	TRBJ1-3	CSARPGGSGNTIYF	TGCAGCGCCCGTCCTGGAGGCTCTGGAAACACCATATATTTT
many	TRBV30	.	TRBJ2-6	CAWSESLITSGANVLTF	TGTGCCTGGAGTGAGTCCTTAATTACCTCTGGGGCCAACGTCCTGACTTTC
.	TRBV3-1	TRBD1	TRBJ2-7	CASSQAGQGPFYEQYF	TGTGCCAGCAGCCAAGCCGGACAGGGTCCTTTTTACGAGCAGTACTTC